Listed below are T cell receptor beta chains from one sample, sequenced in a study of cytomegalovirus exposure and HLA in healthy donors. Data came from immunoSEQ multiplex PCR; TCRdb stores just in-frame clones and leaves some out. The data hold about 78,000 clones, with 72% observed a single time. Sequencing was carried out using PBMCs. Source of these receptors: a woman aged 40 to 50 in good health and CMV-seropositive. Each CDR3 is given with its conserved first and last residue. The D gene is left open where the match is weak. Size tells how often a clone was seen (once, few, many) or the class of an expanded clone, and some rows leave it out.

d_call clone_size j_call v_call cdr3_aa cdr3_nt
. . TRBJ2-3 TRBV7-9 CASSLANSPDTQYF TGTGCCAGCAGCTTAGCTAACAGCCCAGATACGCAGTATTTT
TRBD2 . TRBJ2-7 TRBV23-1 CASSPGGNYEQYF TGCGCCAGCAGTCCGGGGGGGAACTACGAGCAGTACTTC
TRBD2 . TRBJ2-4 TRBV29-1 CSARRLAGGPLGSKNIQYF TGCAGCGCCCGCCGACTAGCGGGAGGGCCTCTGGGTAGCAAAAACATTCAGTACTTC
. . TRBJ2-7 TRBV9 CASSVEGWAAGEQYF TGTGCCAGCAGCGTAGAAGGCTGGGCAGCCGGCGAGCAGTACTTC
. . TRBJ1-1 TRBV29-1 CSAKTAMNTEAFF TGCAGCGCTAAGACAGCCATGAACACTGAAGCTTTCTTT
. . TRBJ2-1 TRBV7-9 CASSLIWAEGDEQFF TGTGCCAGCAGCTTAATATGGGCGGAAGGGGATGAGCAGTTCTTC
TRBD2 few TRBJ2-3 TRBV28 CASSRDSSGGYTDTQYF TGTGCCAGCAGTCGAGACTCTAGCGGGGGGTACACAGATACGCAGTATTTT
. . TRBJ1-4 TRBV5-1 CASSLRGLNEKLFF TGCGCCAGCAGCTTGAGAGGGTTGAATGAAAAACTGTTTTTT
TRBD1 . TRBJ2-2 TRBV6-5 CASSYSSRGQAGELFF TGTGCCAGCAGTTACTCGAGTAGGGGGCAGGCCGGGGAGCTGTTTTTT
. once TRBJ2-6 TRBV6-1 CASGRGTGANVLTF TGTGCCAGCGGGCGAGGGACTGGGGCCAACGTCCTGACTTTC
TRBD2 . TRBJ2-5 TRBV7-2 CASSLVSSGGAETQYF TGTGCCAGCAGCTTAGTGTCTAGCGGGGGGGCAGAGACCCAGTACTTC
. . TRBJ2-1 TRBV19 CASSSGTYNEQFF TGTGCCAGTAGTTCCGGGACTTACAATGAGCAGTTCTTC
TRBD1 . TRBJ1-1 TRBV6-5 CASTPQGGGTEAFF TGTGCCAGCACCCCACAGGGGGGTGGTACTGAAGCTTTCTTT
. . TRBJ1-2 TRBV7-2 CASSLRAQGEGYTF TGTGCCAGCAGCTTAAGAGCCCAGGGTGAGGGCTACACCTTC
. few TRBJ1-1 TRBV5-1 CASSLNGVTEAFF TGCGCCAGCAGCTTGAATGGAGTCACTGAAGCTTTCTTT
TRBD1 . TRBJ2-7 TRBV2 CASTYNRGQYF TGTGCCAGTACCTACAACAGGGGGCAGTACTTC
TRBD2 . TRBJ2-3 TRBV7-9 CASSSGLAVDTQYF TGTGCCAGCAGCTCAGGACTAGCCGTAGATACGCAGTATTTT
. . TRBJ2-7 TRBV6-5 CASSYGTVPYEQYF TGTGCCAGCAGTTACGGGACTGTACCCTACGAGCAGTACTTC